This T cell receptor (beta chain) was sequenced in a study of identical twins. This clonotype was seen only once. Its antigen is currently unknown. Overall study results and limits: Insertions ran lower in abundant cord blood beta clonotypes, though not in memory repertoires. Donors were not followed over many years; analysis was cross-sectional.

TCRdb independently ran MiXCR on the 5' RACE reads; one entry per CDR3 protein. Found here are 1.5 million to 2 million distinct CDR3 sequences, around 29% of them singletons; the top ten hold 0.25% to 0.3%. This clonotype originated in a newborn girl in good health. The specimen was cord blood.

The CDR3 reads CASSRTSGGPGTQYF. CDR3 DNA sequence: TGTGCCAGCAGTCGGACTAGCGGGGGTCCTGGTACGCAGTATTTT. This chain connects TRBV12-3 or TRBV12-4 to TRBJ2-3; TRBD2 aligns across 13 bases. Losses at the gene ends were 5 bases for V and 8 bases for J; bases not matched to a gene: 7. The CDR3 totals 15 residues.